A selection of T cell receptor beta chains follows, all from one sample in a study of metastatic and nonmetastatic thyroid tumors. TCRdb re-called clones from the PCR reads using MiXCR. This sample has more than 40,000 clones, with less than 20% found just once. The sample consisted of blood. These receptors all stem from a female donor with papillary thyroid cancer or a benign thyroid nodule (not recorded which). Some clones in this sample may be carry-over from other donors' samples. The CDR3 runs from the conserved cysteine through the conserved F or W. A D gene is named only where the DNA matches it firmly. Not every row has a clone size; where given, it reads once, few, many or a size class.

size	V	J	D	DNA	CDR3
-	TRBV12-3/TRBV12-4	TRBJ2-2	TRBD1	TGTGCCAGCAGTTTTCTGGGACAGGTGTACACCGGGGAGCTGTTTTTT	CASSFLGQVYTGELFF
medium-sized	TRBV6-1	TRBJ1-3	TRBD1	TGTGCCAGCAGTCGGGACAGGGTAAACACCATATATTTT	CASSRDRVNTIYF
many	TRBV20-1	TRBJ2-3	-	TGCAGTGCCGCCCGAGCGCTAGGCACAGATACGCAGTATTTT	CSAARALGTDTQYF
-	TRBV9	TRBJ2-2	-	TGTGCCAGCAGCGTCCGGGACCGGGTCACCGGTGAGCTGTTTTTT	CASSVRDRVTGELFF
few	TRBV12-3/TRBV12-4	TRBJ2-7	TRBD2	TGTGCCAGTTGCCGGGGGGGGGGCTCTTACGAGCAGTACTTC	CASCRGGGSYEQYF
many	TRBV5-1	TRBJ2-1	TRBD2	TGCGCCAGCAGCTTGGCCTCGGGGGGTGAGCAGTTCTTC	CASSLASGGEQFF
many	TRBV2	TRBJ1-5	-	TGTGCCAGCGGAACTACAGGGACGGGTAATCAGCCCCAGCATTTT	CASGTTGTGNQPQHF
once	TRBV5-8	TRBJ2-7	-	TGTGCCAGCAGCTTGGCGGGACAAGCCTACGAGCAGTACTTC	CASSLAGQAYEQYF
many	TRBV12-3/TRBV12-4	TRBJ1-2	-	TGTGCCAGCAGTCTAACAGGGATGAACTATGGCTACACCTTC	CASSLTGMNYGYTF
many	TRBV3-1	TRBJ2-7	TRBD2	TGTGCCAGCAGCCAACGTTATAGCGGGAGGGCTCCTGGCGAGCAGTACTTC	CASSQRYSGRAPGEQYF
many	TRBV11-3	TRBJ1-1	-	TGTGCCAGCAGCTTGGCGGCGAACACTGAAGCTTTCTTT	CASSLAANTEAFF
many	TRBV4-2	TRBJ2-7	TRBD2	TGTGCCAGCAGTTTGGGGGGGAGCTCCTACGAGCAGTACTTC	CASSLGGSSYEQYF
-	TRBV19	TRBJ2-3	-	TGTGCCACGTCACGGGCCCCAGATACGCAGTATTTT	CATSRAPDTQYF
medium-sized	TRBV6-1	TRBJ2-2	-	TGTGCCAGCAGGGGGGGCAGAAACACCGGGGAGCTGTTTTTT	CASRGGRNTGELFF
many	TRBV10-3	TRBJ2-3	-	TGTGCCATCAGGAGAGTATTCTCTAGCACAGATACGCAGTATTTT	CAIRRVFSSTDTQYF
-	TRBV6-2/TRBV6-3	TRBJ1-1	TRBD1	TGTGCCAGCAGTTCTCGACAGGGGGCGCCGAGAACTGAAGCTTTCTTT	CASSSRQGAPRTEAFF
many	TRBV2	TRBJ1-4	-	TGTGCCAGCAGGCGAGCAACTAATGAAAAACTGTTTTTT	CASRRATNEKLFF
few	TRBV27	TRBJ2-1	-	TGTGCCAGCACACTTTCCGGGAGCTCATACAATGAGCAGTTCTTC	CASTLSGSSYNEQFF
many	TRBV2	TRBJ2-1	-	TGTGCCAGGAGACAGAGCTCCTACAATGAGCAGTTCTTC	CARRQSSYNEQFF
-	TRBV10-1	TRBJ1-1	-	TGCGCCAGCAATAGGGGATATAACACTGAAGCTTTCTTT	CASNRGYNTEAFF
-	TRBV24-1	TRBJ1-1	TRBD1	TGTGCCACCAGGCCGGGACAGGGTAGCACTGAAGCTTTCTTT	CATRPGQGSTEAFF